The table lists the clone carrying this T cell receptor (beta chain) with a few counts. Antigen unknown. The record originates from a study of cytomegalovirus exposure and HLA in healthy donors. Per germline, CDR1 SGHNT and CDR2 YYREEE (reference sequence). V was pared by 2 bases and J by 0 bases, with 10 bases of the junction left unmatched. The CDR3 sequence is 18 residues long. Broader study findings: Earlier findings revealed that most TCR beta V segments proved productive either about 87% or about 30% of the time. Most CMV-associated TCR beta chains appeared HLA-restricted in a later analysis. Roughly even sequencing depth across donors was the assumption behind the presence/absence analyses.

The PCR contained 60 Vbeta and 13 Jbeta primers. Profiled with immunoSEQ multiplex PCR; TCRdb holds only in-frame clones, not every one. The sample lists about 120,000 clones, roughly three quarters occurring once. The genes are TRBV5-4 and TRBJ1-5; 8 nucleotides line up with TRBD1. Sequenced: PBMCs. This clonotype originated in a man between 45 and 60 years old in good health and CMV-seropositive. The CDR3 is CASSFSLTGGNSNQPQHF. The DNA of the CDR3 is TGTGCCAGCAGCTTCAGTCTTACAGGGGGAAATAGCAATCAGCCCCAGCATTTT.